The 23 T cell receptor beta chains below all came from one sample that was sequenced in a study of T cell repertoires in cytomegalovirus infection (dated by TCRdb to about 2019). Which antigens these TCRs recognize remains unknown. Sequencing was performed on an Illumina HiSeq 1500. TCRdb took the public reads, trimmed them with fastp at Q25, ran MiXCR for clone calling and kept in-frame beta chains. Under each unique CDR3 protein, matching rows form one entry showing the most common genes and DNA. The sample table contains some 800,000 distinct CDR3 sequences; only one count was recorded for about 27% of them. Jointly, the top ten make up approximately 14% of the sample. In light of the paper, this sample's treatment or condition label describes: in vitro stimulation with specific CMV peptide epitopes to enrich CMV-specific T cells. Sequences were derived from cultured CD8+ T cells from PBMCs, sampled from culture after CMV antigen stimulation. Receptor source: a human donor in good health (CMV status not recorded). Some clones in this sample may be carry-over from other donors' samples.

This clonotype was counted between two and nine times. This chain connects TRBV12-3 or TRBV12-4 to TRBJ1-1; D is perhaps TRBD1 (5 bases). The CDR3 loop spans 13 amino acids. V was clipped by 6 bases and J by 5 bases, with 13 bases between them. The CDR3 sequence is CASRMEGATEAFF. The CDR3 DNA sequence: TGTGCCAGCAGGATGGAAGGGGCGACTGAAGCTTTCTTT.

This chain links TRBV19 with TRBJ1-1; 7 bases line up with TRBD1. CDR1 is LNHDA, CDR2 SQIVND, per germline (reference sequence). The CDR3 spans 15 residues. V shed 5 bases and J 2 bases; nucleotides not matched to a gene: 8. The CDR3 DNA reads TGTGCCAGTAGTCCACGGGACAGCTTTAACACTGAAGCTTTCTTT. Encoded protein: CASSPRDSFNTEAFF.

This clonotype was recorded a few times. This chain joins TRBV7-2 and TRBJ1-5, with D possibly matching TRBD1 (6 bases). V lost 7 bases to trimming and J lost 0 bases, with 13 bases between them. Germline-derived CDR1 and CDR2 are SGHTA and FQGNSA. The CDR3 covers 15 residues. The CDR3 region has the DNA TGTGCCAGCACCACCCCAGGGGATAGCAATCAGCCCCAGCATTTT. Translated, it gives CASTTPGDSNQPQHF.

The chain combines TRBV7-9 with TRBJ1-1; no definite D call. The germline V gene has CDR1 SEHNR and CDR2 FQNEAQ (reference sequence). Trimming removed 5 bases from V and 7 bases from J, with 14 bases in between. This CDR3 is built from 13 residues. In DNA, the CDR3 is TGTGCCAGCAGCCAGATCCTGGCAGATGAAGCTTTCTTT. Translation: CASSQILADEAFF.

This clonotype was seen at least ten times. This chain connects TRBV7-8 to TRBJ2-3, with D perhaps matching TRBD1 (6 bases). Trimming took 1 base from V and 6 from J, leaving 14 bases between them. The CDR3 covers 15 residues. CDR1 and CDR2 from the germline V gene are SGHVS and FQNEAQ. CDR3 DNA: TGTGCCAGCAGCTTAGGCCAGGGGATCCAGGATACGCAGTATTTT. Its translation is CASSLGQGIQDTQYF.

This chain links TRBV4-1 with TRBJ2-3, with TRBD2 identical over 10 bases. Germline CDR1 is MGHRA and CDR2 is YSYEKL. This CDR3 region has 19 residues. With 4 bases clipped from V and 1 base from J, the junction kept 14 bases outside the gene matches. The DNA for the CDR3 is TGCGCCAGCAGCCCGAGCGGGGGGGCCGTGAGAAGTGGCACAGATACGCAGTATTTT. Protein: CASSPSGGAVRSGTDTQYF.

The rearrangement uses TRBV27 and TRBJ1-1; D is unresolved. Trimming pared 5 bases from V and 0 bases from J, leaving 10 bases between. The CDR3 consists of 14 residues. Germline V gene data show CDR1 as MNHEY and CDR2 as SMNVEV (reference sequence). The CDR3 sequence: CASSLWPMNTEAFF. The CDR3 DNA is TGTGCCAGCAGTCTCTGGCCCATGAACACTGAAGCTTTCTTT.

This clonotype was seen many times. The V call is TRBV7-6, the J call TRBJ1-1, with 8 bases aligning to TRBD1. Germline CDR1 SGHVS, CDR2 FNYEAQ. The V segment lost 3 bases and the J segment 0 bases; nucleotides outside the gene matches: 3. There are 15 residues in the CDR3. The CDR3 bases are TGTGCCAGCAGCTTCGGACAGGGAATGAACACTGAAGCTTTCTTT. It encodes CASSFGQGMNTEAFF.

In its sample, this clonotype was seen a few times. V usage is TRBV20-1 and J usage is TRBJ2-1, with TRBD2 identical over 10 bases. The V and J ends lost 1 base and 2 bases, in that order; junction bases with no gene match: 2. Germline V CDR1 and CDR2: DFQATT, SNEGSKA (reference sequence). This CDR3 spans 15 amino acids. The CDR3 is CSARATSGAYNEQFF. The CDR3 DNA follows: TGCAGTGCTAGAGCAACTAGCGGGGCCTACAATGAGCAGTTCTTC.

The chain carries TRBV15 and TRBJ2-3; possibly TRBD2 for D (6 bases). V lost 0 bases and J 3 bases, leaving 16 bases between the germline ends. The CDR3 is made up of 17 amino acids. Looked up from germline, CDR1 is LNHNV and CDR2 is YYDKDF (reference sequence). CDR3 region: CATSRDQSGGGTDTQYF. CDR3 in DNA: TGTGCCACCAGCAGAGATCAGTCCGGGGGTGGGACAGATACGCAGTATTTT.

This clonotype was seen at least ten times. The rearrangement uses TRBV19 and TRBJ1-6; D possibly corresponds to TRBD1 (6 bases). CDR3 size: 13 residues. V was pared by 5 bases and J by 10 bases, with 12 bases between. The germline CDR1 and CDR2 sequences are LNHDA and SQIVND (reference sequence). This chain's CDR3 is CASSFTGSSPLHF. In DNA, the CDR3 is TGTGCCAGTAGTTTCACAGGGTCCTCACCCCTCCACTTT. The full variable domain, its missing parts supplied by reference TRBV19 and TRBJ1-6, is DGGITQSPKYLFRKEGQNVTLSCEQNLNHDAMYWYRQDPGQGLRLIYYSQIVNDFQKGDIAEGYSVSREKKESFPLTVTSAQKNPTAFYLCASSFTGSSPLHFGNGTRLTVT.

This clonotype appeared many times. The V gene is TRBV7-2, the J gene TRBJ1-4; D ambiguous. Trimming stripped 4 bases from V and 5 bases from J, with 5 bases between. Germline V gives CDR1 SGHTA, CDR2 FQGNSA. The CDR3 spans 12 residues. The CDR3 bases are TGTGCCAGCAGCTCGCTGAATGAAAAACTGTTTTTT. Translation: CASSSLNEKLFF.

The J gene is TRBJ1-6, the V gene TRBV12-3 or TRBV12-4; D is perhaps TRBD1 (5 bases). This CDR3 spans 12 amino acids. Trimming stripped 8 bases from V and 7 bases from J, with 9 bases between. The CDR3 loop reads CASVKGNSPLHF. The CDR3 DNA follows: TGTGCCAGCGTAAAGGGGAATTCACCCCTCCACTTT.

The chain is built from TRBV12-5 and TRBJ2-1, with D perhaps TRBD2 (5 bases). The CDR3 sequence is 12 residues long. Trimming stripped 1 base from V and 9 bases from J, with 7 bases between. The germline gives CDR1 LGHNT, CDR2 FRNRAP. The CDR3 nucleotides are TGTGCTAGTGGTTTGGGAGGGTCTGAGCAGTTCTTC. Its protein is CASGLGGSEQFF.

The V and J genes are TRBV27 and TRBJ1-6; D unresolved. This CDR3 is 16 amino acids long. Trimming took 4 bases from V and 0 from J, leaving 10 bases between them. Germline CDR1 reads MNHEY; CDR2 reads SMNVEV (reference sequence). CDR3 residues: CASSYRVSSYNSPLHF. Here the CDR3 DNA reads TGTGCCAGCAGTTACCGCGTGAGCTCCTATAATTCACCCCTCCACTTT.

The rearrangement uses TRBV28 and TRBJ2-3, with 10 bases matching TRBD2. The CDR3 extends over 17 amino acids. The germline gives CDR1 MDHEN, CDR2 SYDVKM. J lost 2 bases, V lost 9 bases, and 14 bases had no gene match. Here the CDR3 reads CASRGLAGVSVTDTQYF. The CDR3, as DNA: TGTGCCAGTCGGGGGCTAGCGGGGGTGTCAGTCACAGATACGCAGTATTTT. The whole variable domain, remainder taken from reference TRBV28 and TRBJ2-3, is DVKVTQSSRYLVKRTGEKVFLECVQDMDHENMFWYRQDPGLGLRLIYFSYDVKMKEKGDIPEGYSVSREKKERFSLILESASTNQTSMYLCASRGLAGVSVTDTQYFGPGTRLTVL.

V usage is TRBV24-1 and J usage is TRBJ2-1; 8 bases are shared with TRBD1. Germline loops: CDR1 KGHDR, CDR2 SFDVKD. This CDR3 spans 14 amino acids. Trimming removed 5 bases from V and 7 bases from J; junction bases left unmatched: 6. The CDR3 is CATSGRGLGNEQFF. The DNA for the CDR3 is TGTGCCACCAGTGGCAGGGGGCTAGGGAATGAGCAGTTCTTC.

The chain has TRBV19 and TRBJ2-2, with D tentatively TRBD2 (5 bases). V lost 9 bases, J lost 1 base, and 9 bases lay in between. This CDR3 comprises 13 residues. CDR1 LNHDA and CDR2 SQIVND come from the germline V gene (reference sequence). The CDR3 is CASLAGNTGELFF. The CDR3 DNA sequence: TGTGCCAGCCTAGCAGGGAACACCGGGGAGCTGTTTTTT.

Note on this clonotype: A much bigger clone sits one base away, suggesting this may be a read error. The CDR3 carries no conserved terminal phenylalanine or tryptophan, so it likely arises from a read error. V and J are TRBV4-2 and TRBJ2-3, with D possibly TRBD1 on 6 matching bases. The CDR3 is made up of 15 amino acids. The germline gives CDR1 LGHNA, CDR2 YNFKEQ. V was trimmed by 0 bases and J by 2 bases, leaving 9 bases between them. CDR3 sequence (DNA): TGTGCCAGCAGCCAAGATGGGGGCCCCACAGATACGCAGTATTCT. The encoded protein is CASSQDGGPTDTQYS.

The chain carries TRBV7-2 and TRBJ2-3; TRBD2 matches at 8 bases. CDR3 length equals 16 residues. V trimming: 5 bases; J trimming: 2 bases; junction bases outside the gene matches: 9. Germline V gives CDR1 SGHTA, CDR2 FQGNSA. CDR3 protein: CASSLSAGVITDTQYF. CDR3 DNA sequence: TGTGCCAGCAGCCTCTCAGCGGGGGTCATCACAGATACGCAGTATTTT. Using reference TRBV7-2 and TRBJ2-3 for the parts outside the CDR3, the full variable domain is GAGVSQSPSNKVTEKGKDVELRCDPISGHTALYWYRQSLGQGLEFLIYFQGNSAPDKSGLPSDRFSAERTGGSVSTLTIQRTQQEDSAVYLCASSLSAGVITDTQYFGPGTRLTVL.

This chain links TRBV7-9 with TRBJ2-2; D is unclear. In germline, CDR1 is SEHNR, CDR2 FQNEAQ (reference sequence). Trimming stripped 4 bases from V and 3 bases from J, with 9 bases between. The CDR3 totals 14 residues. The CDR3 loop reads CASSSYRDTGELFF. CDR3 in DNA: TGTGCCAGCAGCTCCTACCGGGACACCGGGGAGCTGTTTTTT.

This clonotype was seen only a few times. The gene calls are TRBV20-1 and TRBJ2-3; TRBD2 agrees at 13 bases. From germline, CDR1 is DFQATT and CDR2 SNEGSKA (reference sequence). V trimming: 5 bases; J trimming: 0 bases; junction bases outside the gene matches: 5. This CDR3 is built from 16 residues. CDR3 amino acids: CSALPGLAGSTDTQYF. For the CDR3, the DNA is TGCAGTGCTCTCCCGGGACTAGCGGGGAGCACAGATACGCAGTATTTT.

This clonotype was detected only a few times. The chain carries TRBV6-2 or TRBV6-3 and TRBJ2-7, with a possible D match to TRBD1 (6 bases). Germline lookup yields CDR1 MNHEY and CDR2 SVGEGT. The V end was cut by 5 bases, the J end by 3 bases, with 11 bases between. The CDR3 is 13 residues long. Written as DNA, the CDR3 is TGTGCCAGCAGTCGGACAGCTAACTACGAGCAGTACGTC. It specifies CASSRTANYEQYV.